This T cell receptor beta chain was obtained from a study of CD8 T cells in ankylosing spondylitis. Each TCR beta library was made by quantitative 5'-RACE that incorporated molecular barcodes. TCRdb reprocessed the 5' RACE reads via MiXCR and lists one record per CDR3 protein. Found here are 200,000 to 300,000 distinct CDR3 sequences, over 9.5% of them singletons; the top ten hold about 3%. This clonotype came up many times. Its antigen is as yet unknown. General study results and limits: Peripheral blood held disease-linked clones only at relatively low frequency, and these were CD8+. Typical of ankylosing spondylitis blood, it appeared, was a TCR beta motif of several highly homologous variants. The clones that were linked to disease were reported to be significantly enriched in matched synovial fluid samples from ankylosing spondylitis patients.

Trimming removed 6 bases at V and 0 bases at J, with 13 bases between. This CDR3 has 15 amino acids. This chain joins TRBV12-3 or TRBV12-4 and TRBJ2-3, with D perhaps given as TRBD1 or TRBD2 (5 bases each). The receptor comes from a male donor with ankylosing spondylitis or in good health (not recorded which). Material: blood, either unsorted or a sorted T cell fraction (not recorded which). The DNA of the CDR3 is TGTGCCAGCAGACCCGGGACCTGGAGCACAGATACGCAGTATTTT. It yields the protein CASRPGTWSTDTQYF.